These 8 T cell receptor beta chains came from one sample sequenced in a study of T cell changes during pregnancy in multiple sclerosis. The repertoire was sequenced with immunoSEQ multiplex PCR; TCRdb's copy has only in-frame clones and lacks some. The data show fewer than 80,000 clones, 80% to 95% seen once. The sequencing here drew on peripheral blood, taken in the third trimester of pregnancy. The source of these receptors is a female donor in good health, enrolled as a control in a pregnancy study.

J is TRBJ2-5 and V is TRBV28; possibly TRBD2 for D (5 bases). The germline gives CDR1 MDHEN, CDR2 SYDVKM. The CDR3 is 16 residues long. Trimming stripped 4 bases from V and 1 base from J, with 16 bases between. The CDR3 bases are TGTGCCAGCAGTTCCCCAACAGAACTAGGCCAAGAGACCCAGTACTTC. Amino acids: CASSSPTELGQETQYF. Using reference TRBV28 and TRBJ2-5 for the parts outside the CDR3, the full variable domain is DVKVTQSSRYLVKRTGEKVFLECVQDMDHENMFWYRQDPGLGLRLIYFSYDVKMKEKGDIPEGYSVSREKKERFSLILESASTNQTSMYLCASSSPTELGQETQYFGPGTRLLVL.

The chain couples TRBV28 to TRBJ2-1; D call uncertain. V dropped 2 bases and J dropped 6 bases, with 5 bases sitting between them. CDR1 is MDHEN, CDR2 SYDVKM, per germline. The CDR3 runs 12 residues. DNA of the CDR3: TGTGCCAGCAGTTTACCTCCCAATGAGCAGTTCTTC. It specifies CASSLPPNEQFF. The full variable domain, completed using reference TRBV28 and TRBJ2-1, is DVKVTQSSRYLVKRTGEKVFLECVQDMDHENMFWYRQDPGLGLRLIYFSYDVKMKEKGDIPEGYSVSREKKERFSLILESASTNQTSMYLCASSLPPNEQFFGPGTRLTVL.

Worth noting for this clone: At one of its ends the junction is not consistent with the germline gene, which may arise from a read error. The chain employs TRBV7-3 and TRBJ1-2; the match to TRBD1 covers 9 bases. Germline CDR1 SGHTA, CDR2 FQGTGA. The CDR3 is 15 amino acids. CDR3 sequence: CASSITGQGEYGYTF. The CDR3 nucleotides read TGTGCCAGCAGCATAACGGGACAGGGAGAATATGGCTACACCTTC.

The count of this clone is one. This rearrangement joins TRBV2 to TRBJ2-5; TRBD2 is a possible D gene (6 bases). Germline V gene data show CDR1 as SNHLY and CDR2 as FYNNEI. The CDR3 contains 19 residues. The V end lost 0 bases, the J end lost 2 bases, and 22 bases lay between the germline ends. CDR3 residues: CASSEASRGKWPGQETQYF. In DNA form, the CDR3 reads TGTGCCAGCAGTGAAGCTTCTCGGGGGAAGTGGCCGGGTCAAGAGACCCAGTACTTC.

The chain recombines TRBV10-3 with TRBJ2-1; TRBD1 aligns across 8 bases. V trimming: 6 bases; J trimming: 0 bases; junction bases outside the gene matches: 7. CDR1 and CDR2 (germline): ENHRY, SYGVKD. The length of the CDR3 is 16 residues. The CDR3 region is CAIREGQARSYNEQFF. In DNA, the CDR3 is TGTGCCATCAGGGAGGGACAGGCCCGCTCCTACAATGAGCAGTTCTTC.

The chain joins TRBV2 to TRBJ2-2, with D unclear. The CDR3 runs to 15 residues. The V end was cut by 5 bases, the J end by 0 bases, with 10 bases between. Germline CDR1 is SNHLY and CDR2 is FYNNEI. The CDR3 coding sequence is TGTGCCAGCAGTCAAGTCCCTTCGAACACCGGGGAGCTGTTTTTT. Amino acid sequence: CASSQVPSNTGELFF.

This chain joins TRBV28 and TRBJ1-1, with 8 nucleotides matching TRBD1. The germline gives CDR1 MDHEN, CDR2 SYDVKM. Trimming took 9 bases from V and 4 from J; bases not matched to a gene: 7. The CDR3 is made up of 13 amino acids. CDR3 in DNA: TGTGCCAGTGAGACAGGGGCGAGCACTGAAGCTTTCTTT. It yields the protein CASETGASTEAFF.

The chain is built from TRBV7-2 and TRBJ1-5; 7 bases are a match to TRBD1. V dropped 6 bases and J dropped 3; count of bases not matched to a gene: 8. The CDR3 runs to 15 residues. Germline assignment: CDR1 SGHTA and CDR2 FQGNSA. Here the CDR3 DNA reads TGTGCCAGCAGTGACCGGACAGGAGACAATCAGCCCCAGCATTTT. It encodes CASSDRTGDNQPQHF.